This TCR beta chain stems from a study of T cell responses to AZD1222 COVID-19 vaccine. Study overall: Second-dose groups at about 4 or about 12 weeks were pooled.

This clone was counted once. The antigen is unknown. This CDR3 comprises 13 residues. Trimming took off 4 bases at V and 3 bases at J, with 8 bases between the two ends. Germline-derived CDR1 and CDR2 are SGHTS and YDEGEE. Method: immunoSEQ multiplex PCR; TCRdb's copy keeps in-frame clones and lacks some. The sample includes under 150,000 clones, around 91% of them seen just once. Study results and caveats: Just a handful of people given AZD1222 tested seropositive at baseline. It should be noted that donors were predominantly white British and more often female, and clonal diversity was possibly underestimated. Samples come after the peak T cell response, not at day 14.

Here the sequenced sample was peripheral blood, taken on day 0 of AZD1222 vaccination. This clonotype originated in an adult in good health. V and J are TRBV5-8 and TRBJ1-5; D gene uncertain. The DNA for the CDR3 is TGTGCCAGCAGCACATCTTCCAATCAGCCCCAGCATTTT. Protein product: CASSTSSNQPQHF.